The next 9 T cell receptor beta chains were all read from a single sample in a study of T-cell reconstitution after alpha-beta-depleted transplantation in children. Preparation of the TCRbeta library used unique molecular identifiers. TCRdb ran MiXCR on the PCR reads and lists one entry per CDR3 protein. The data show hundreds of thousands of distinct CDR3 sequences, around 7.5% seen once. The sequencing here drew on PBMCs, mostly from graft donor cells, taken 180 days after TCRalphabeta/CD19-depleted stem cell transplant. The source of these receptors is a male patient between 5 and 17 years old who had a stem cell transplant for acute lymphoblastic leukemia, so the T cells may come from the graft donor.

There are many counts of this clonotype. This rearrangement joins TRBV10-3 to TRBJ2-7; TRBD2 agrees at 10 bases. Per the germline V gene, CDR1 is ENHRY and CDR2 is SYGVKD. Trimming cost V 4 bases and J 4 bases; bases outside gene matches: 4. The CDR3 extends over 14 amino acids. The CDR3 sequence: CAISGGLASYEQYF. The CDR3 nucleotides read TGTGCCATCAGTGGGGGACTAGCGTCTTACGAGCAGTACTTC.

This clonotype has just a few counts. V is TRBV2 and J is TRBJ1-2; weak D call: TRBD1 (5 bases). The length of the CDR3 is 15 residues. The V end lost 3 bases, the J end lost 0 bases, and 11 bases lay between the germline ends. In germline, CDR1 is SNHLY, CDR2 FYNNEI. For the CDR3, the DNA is TGTGCCAGCAGTGACTGGGGCAATACTAACTATGGCTACACCTTC. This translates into CASSDWGNTNYGYTF.

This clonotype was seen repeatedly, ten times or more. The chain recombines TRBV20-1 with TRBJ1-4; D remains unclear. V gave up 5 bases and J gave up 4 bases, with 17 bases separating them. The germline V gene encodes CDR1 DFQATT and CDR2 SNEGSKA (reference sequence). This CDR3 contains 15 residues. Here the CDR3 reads CSAPPFGRFNEKLFF. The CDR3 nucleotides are TGCAGTGCTCCTCCTTTCGGGAGGTTTAATGAAAAACTGTTTTTT.

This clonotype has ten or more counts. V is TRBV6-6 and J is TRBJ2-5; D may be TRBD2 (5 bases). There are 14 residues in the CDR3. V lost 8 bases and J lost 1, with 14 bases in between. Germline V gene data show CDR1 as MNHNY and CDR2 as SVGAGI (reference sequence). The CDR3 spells CASRTGWIQETQYF. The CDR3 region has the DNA TGTGCCAGCCGGACTGGGTGGATCCAAGAGACCCAGTACTTC.

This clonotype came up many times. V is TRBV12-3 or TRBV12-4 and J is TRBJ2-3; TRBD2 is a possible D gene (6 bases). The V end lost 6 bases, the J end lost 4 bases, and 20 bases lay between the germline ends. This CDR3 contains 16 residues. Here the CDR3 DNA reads TGTGCCAGCAGCCAAAAACTAGCTCTTGGCGCAGATACGCAGTATTTT. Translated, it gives CASSQKLALGADTQYF.

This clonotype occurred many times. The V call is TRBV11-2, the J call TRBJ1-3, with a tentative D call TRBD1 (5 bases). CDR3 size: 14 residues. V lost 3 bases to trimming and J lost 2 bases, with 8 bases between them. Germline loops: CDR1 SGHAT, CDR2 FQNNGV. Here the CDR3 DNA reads TGTGCCAGCAGCTTTTCAGGGACTGGAAACACCATATATTTT. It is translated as CASSFSGTGNTIYF. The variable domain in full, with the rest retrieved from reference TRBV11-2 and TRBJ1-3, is EAGVAQSPRYKIIEKRQSVAFWCNPISGHATLYWYQQILGQGPKLLIQFQNNGVVDDSQLPKDRFSAERLKGVDSTLKIQPAKLEDSAVYLCASSFSGTGNTIYFGEGSWLTVV.

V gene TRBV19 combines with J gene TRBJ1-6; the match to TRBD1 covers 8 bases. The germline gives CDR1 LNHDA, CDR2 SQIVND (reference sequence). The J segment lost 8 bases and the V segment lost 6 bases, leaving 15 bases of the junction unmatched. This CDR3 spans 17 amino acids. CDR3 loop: CASRLFPGGSSDSPLHF. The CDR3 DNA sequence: TGTGCCAGTAGACTGTTTCCAGGGGGCAGTTCGGATTCACCCCTCCACTTT. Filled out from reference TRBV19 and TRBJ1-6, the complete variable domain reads DGGITQSPKYLFRKEGQNVTLSCEQNLNHDAMYWYRQDPGQGLRLIYYSQIVNDFQKGDIAEGYSVSREKKESFPLTVTSAQKNPTAFYLCASRLFPGGSSDSPLHFGNGTRLTVT.

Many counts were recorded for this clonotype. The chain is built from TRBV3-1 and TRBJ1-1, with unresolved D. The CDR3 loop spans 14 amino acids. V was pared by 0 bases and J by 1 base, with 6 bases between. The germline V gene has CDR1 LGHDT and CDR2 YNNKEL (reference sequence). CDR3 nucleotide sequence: TGTGCCAGCAGCCAAGAACAGAAGAACACTGAAGCTTTCTTT. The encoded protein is CASSQEQKNTEAFF. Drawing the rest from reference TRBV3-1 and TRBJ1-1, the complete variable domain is DTAVSQTPKYLVTQMGNDKSIKCEQNLGHDTMYWYKQDSKKFLKIMFSYNNKELIINETVPNRFSPKSPDKAHLNLHINSLELGDSAVYFCASSQEQKNTEAFFGQGTRLTVV.

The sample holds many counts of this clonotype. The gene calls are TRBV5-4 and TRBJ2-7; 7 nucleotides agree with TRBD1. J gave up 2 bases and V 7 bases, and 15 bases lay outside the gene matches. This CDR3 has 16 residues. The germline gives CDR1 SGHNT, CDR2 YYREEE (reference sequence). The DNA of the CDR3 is TGTGCCAGCCGGGACAGCAGAACTCCTTCTCCCTACGAGCAGTACTTC. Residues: CASRDSRTPSPYEQYF.